This T cell receptor beta chain appears in the sequencing data of a study of CD8 T cells in Susac syndrome. Reverse transcription of roughly 0.5 to 1 ug RNA used random hexamers. TCRdb reprocessed the immunoSEQ multiplex PCR reads via MiXCR and lists one record per CDR3 protein. The table shows about 130,000 distinct CDR3 sequences, with 90% to 95% occurring only once. Sequencing targeted TCR beta in blood CD8+ and CD4+ T cells. Healthy donors served as age- and sex-matched controls. The V segment lost 4 bases and the J segment 3 bases; nucleotides outside the gene matches: 4. Germline values: CDR1 SGHRS, CDR2 YFSETQ. The CDR3 consists of 14 residues.

The J gene is TRBJ2-5, the V gene TRBV5-1; 9 bases map to TRBD1. Sequencing input: CD4+ T cells from PBMCs. This clonotype was sampled from a human donor in good health. This chain's CDR3 is CASSGWTGEETQYF. The DNA of the CDR3 is TGCGCCAGCAGCGGATGGACAGGGGAAGAGACCCAGTACTTC.